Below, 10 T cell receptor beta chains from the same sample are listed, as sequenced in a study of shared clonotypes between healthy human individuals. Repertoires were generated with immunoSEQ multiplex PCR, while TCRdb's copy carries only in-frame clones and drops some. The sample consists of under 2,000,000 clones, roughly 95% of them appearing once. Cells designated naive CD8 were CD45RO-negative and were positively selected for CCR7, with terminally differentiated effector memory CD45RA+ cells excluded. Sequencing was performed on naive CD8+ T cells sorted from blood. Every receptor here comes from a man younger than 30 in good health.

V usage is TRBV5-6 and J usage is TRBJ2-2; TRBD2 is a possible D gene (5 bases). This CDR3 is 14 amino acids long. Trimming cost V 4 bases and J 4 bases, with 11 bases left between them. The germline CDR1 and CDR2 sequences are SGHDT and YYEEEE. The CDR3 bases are TGTGCCAGCAGCCCGTGGGAGTTCACCGGGGAGCTGTTTTTT. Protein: CASSPWEFTGELFF.

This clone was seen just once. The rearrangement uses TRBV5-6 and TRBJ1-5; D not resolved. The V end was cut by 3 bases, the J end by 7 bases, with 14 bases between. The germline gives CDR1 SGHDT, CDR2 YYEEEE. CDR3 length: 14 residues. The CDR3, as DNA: TGTGCCAGCAGCTCGACTCCGAGAGGACAGCCCCAGCATTTT. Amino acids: CASSSTPRGQPQHF.

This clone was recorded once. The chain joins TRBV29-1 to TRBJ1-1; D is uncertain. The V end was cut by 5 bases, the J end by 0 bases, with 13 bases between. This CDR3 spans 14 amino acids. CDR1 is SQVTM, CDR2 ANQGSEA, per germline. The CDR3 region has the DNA TGCAGCGTTCTTACTGACGGTATGAACACTGAAGCTTTCTTT. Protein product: CSVLTDGMNTEAFF.

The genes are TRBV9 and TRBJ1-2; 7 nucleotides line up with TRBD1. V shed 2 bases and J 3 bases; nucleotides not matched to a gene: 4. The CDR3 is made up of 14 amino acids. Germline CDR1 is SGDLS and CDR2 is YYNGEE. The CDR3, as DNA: TGTGCCAGCAGCGTCGCAGGGGGGCACTATGGCTACACCTTC. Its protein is CASSVAGGHYGYTF. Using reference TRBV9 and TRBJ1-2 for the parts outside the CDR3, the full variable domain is DSGVTQTPKHLITATGQRVTLRCSPRSGDLSVYWYQQSLDQGLQFLIQYYNGEERAKGNILERFSAQQFPDLHSELNLSSLELGDSALYFCASSVAGGHYGYTFGSGTRLTVV.

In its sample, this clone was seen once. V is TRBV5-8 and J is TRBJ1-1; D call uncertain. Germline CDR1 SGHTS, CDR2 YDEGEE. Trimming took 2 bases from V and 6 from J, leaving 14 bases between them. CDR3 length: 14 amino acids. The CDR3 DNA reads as TGTGCCAGCAGCTTCCGGAGTAAGGCGGCTGAAGCTTTCTTT. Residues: CASSFRSKAAEAFF.

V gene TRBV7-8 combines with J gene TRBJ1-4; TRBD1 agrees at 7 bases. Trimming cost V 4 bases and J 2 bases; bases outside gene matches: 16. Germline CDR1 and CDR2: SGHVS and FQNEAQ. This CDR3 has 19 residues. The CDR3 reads CASSWDSQGDYSTNEKLFF. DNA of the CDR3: TGTGCCAGCAGCTGGGATTCCCAGGGGGATTATTCGACTAATGAAAAACTGTTTTTT.

The CDR3 DNA reads as TGTGCCAGCCTTGGGCTAGATAGCACAGATACGCAGTATTTT. Protein sequence: CASLGLDSTDTQYF. This chain uses TRBV27 with TRBJ2-3; no reliable D call. V was clipped by 8 bases and J by 0 bases, with 12 bases between them. This CDR3 region has 14 residues. Germline values: CDR1 MNHEY, CDR2 SMNVEV (reference sequence).

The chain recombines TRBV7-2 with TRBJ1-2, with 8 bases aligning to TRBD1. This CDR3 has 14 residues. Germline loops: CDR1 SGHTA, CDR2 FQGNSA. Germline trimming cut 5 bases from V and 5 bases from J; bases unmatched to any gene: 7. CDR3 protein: CASSPQGARYGYTF. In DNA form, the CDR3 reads TGTGCCAGCAGCCCCCAGGGGGCGCGATATGGCTACACCTTC.

DNA for the CDR3: TGTGCCAGCAGTGATGACAGGAACGCGAACACCGGGGAGCTGTTTTTT. Translating gives CASSDDRNANTGELFF. The chain links TRBV7-8 to TRBJ2-2; perhaps TRBD1 as D (6 bases). Germline CDR1 and CDR2: SGHVS and FQNEAQ. CDR3 size: 16 residues. V gave up 6 bases and J gave up 0 bases, with 14 bases separating them.

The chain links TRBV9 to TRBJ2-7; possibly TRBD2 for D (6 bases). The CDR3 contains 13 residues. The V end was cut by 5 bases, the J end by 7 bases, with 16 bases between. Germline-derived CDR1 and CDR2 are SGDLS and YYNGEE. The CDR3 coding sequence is TGTGCCAGCAGTACAGGTGCGGGGAGAGAGCAGTACTTC. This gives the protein CASSTGAGREQYF.